Listed here is a single TCR beta chain. The sample belongs to a study of PD-L1 blockade in urothelial cancer. Noted time point: peripheral blood 6 weeks after treatment start. This CDR3 contains 12 residues. Germline-derived CDR1 and CDR2 are SEHNR and FQNEAQ (reference sequence). V lost 5 bases, J lost 5 bases, and 9 bases lay in between. The method was immunoSEQ multiplex PCR; TCRdb's version includes in-frame clones alone and lacks a portion of them. The data show more than 45,000 clones, 86% seen once. The TCR comes from a man between 60 and 75 years old with urothelial cancer. The gene calls are TRBV7-9 and TRBJ2-5; possibly TRBD2 for D (5 bases). The input for sequencing was PBMCs, taken around atezolizumab (anti-PD-L1) treatment. CDR3 region: CASSDERETQYF. The CDR3 DNA reads TGTGCCAGCAGCGACGAGCGGGAGACCCAGTACTTC.